The source of this T cell receptor beta chain is a study of identical twins. The V and J ends lost 6 bases and 2 bases respectively, with 11 bases between them. The germline CDR1 and CDR2 sequences are SGHAT and FQNNGV. The CDR3 consists of 13 residues. TCRdb independently ran MiXCR on the 5' RACE reads; one entry per CDR3 protein. The table has hundreds of thousands of distinct CDR3 sequences, 8% to 9.5% seen once; the top ten hold 5.5% to 9%. The table lists this clonotype with many counts. Its matching antigen is unknown. Findings and limits, study-wide: Alpha sequences out of frame and shared by twins had excess low generation probability.

This sample also appeared in a second study, on yellow fever vaccine responses in identical twins.

The chain is built from TRBV11-2 and TRBJ2-7; a possible D gene is TRBD2 (6 bases). Sequences were obtained from CD8+ T cells sorted from blood. The clonotype comes from a woman between 18 and 30 years old in good health. Here the CDR3 reads CASRLASAYEQYF. The CDR3 nucleotides read TGTGCCAGCAGACTAGCTAGCGCCTACGAGCAGTACTTC.